This record concerns one TCR beta chain sequence. Per the authors' pipeline: The assay estimated nucleated cells by amplifying reference gene primers. Clones were sequenced by immunoSEQ multiplex PCR, and TCRdb holds only the in-frame ones, with some missing. The V and J calls and clone size are taken from that table; D and trimming were inferred from the DNA. The table lists roughly 98,000 clones, approximately 92% of them singletons, with roughly 5.9% in the top ten. CDR1 is MGHDK and CDR2 is SYGVNS in the germline V gene. The CDR3 length is 15 residues. Germline trimming cut 3 bases from V and 3 bases from J; bases unmatched to any gene: 2. The sample comes from a study of blood T cell repertoires in COVID-19. Study as a whole: Donors in the United States, Italy and Spain gave samples during acute or convalescent COVID-19. PBMCs, B-cell-depleted T cells, or T cells were the source of the cDNA or gDNA that made up the material.

This receptor was taken from a woman aged 55-75 years with active COVID-19. The chain uses TRBV25-1 and TRBJ1-5; 10 bases align to TRBD1. Sequenced: peripheral blood. The CDR3 sequence is CASSEGQGTNQPQHF. The CDR3, as DNA: TGTGCCAGCAGTGAGGGACAGGGGACCAATCAGCCCCAGCATTTT.